A selection of T cell receptor beta chains follows, all from one sample in a study of identical twins. TCRdb reprocessed the 5' RACE reads via MiXCR and lists one record per CDR3 protein. The table has roughly 690,000 distinct CDR3 sequences, around 21% seen once; the top ten hold approximately 4.3%. This same sample was also taken into another study, of T cells expressing NK-cell markers.

The specimen sequenced was PBMCs. Receptors originate from a woman under 30 in good health. The CDR3 runs from the conserved cysteine through the conserved F or W. Each record gives: D gene, CDR3 length, clone size, V gene, J gene, CDR3 DNA, CDR3 protein. A D gene is named only where the DNA matches it firmly. The size entry is marked missing in some rows and otherwise reads once, few, many or a size class.

D: TRBD2; length: 16; size: -; V: TRBV12-3/TRBV12-4; J: TRBJ2-7; DNA: TGTGCCAGCAGAACCTCTAGCGGGAGGACCTCCTACGAGCAGTACTTC; CDR3: CASRTSSGRTSYEQYF
D: -; length: 13; size: few; V: TRBV20-1; J: TRBJ2-7; DNA: TGCAGTGCTAGAGGGTCGGGTCCCCACGAGCAGTACTTC; CDR3: CSARGSGPHEQYF
D: -; length: 14; size: few; V: TRBV5-1; J: TRBJ2-7; DNA: TGCGCCAGCAGCTTTTCAGGGTTTCTCTACGAGCAGTACTTC; CDR3: CASSFSGFLYEQYF
D: -; length: 15; size: -; V: TRBV7-2; J: TRBJ1-3; DNA: TGTGCCAGCAGCTTACAGCTCTTCTCTGGAAACACCATATATTTT; CDR3: CASSLQLFSGNTIYF
D: -; length: 13; size: few; V: TRBV12-3/TRBV12-4; J: TRBJ2-3; DNA: TGTGCCAGCAGTTTACCCGGGACCGCCACGCAGTATTTT; CDR3: CASSLPGTATQYF
D: -; length: 12; size: many; V: TRBV20-1; J: TRBJ1-1; DNA: TGCAGTGCTAGCGCCTCAGGGACTGAAGCTTTCTTT; CDR3: CSASASGTEAFF
D: TRBD2; length: 16; size: -; V: TRBV20-1; J: TRBJ2-3; DNA: TGCAGTGCTAGCCCTCTGAGCGGGGGGGGCACAGATACGCAGTATTTT; CDR3: CSASPLSGGGTDTQYF
D: -; length: 12; size: -; V: TRBV29-1; J: TRBJ2-6; DNA: TGCAGCACCTCCTCTGGGGCCAACGTCCTGACTTTC; CDR3: CSTSSGANVLTF
D: -; length: 12; size: few; V: TRBV12-3/TRBV12-4; J: TRBJ2-1; DNA: TGTGCCAGCAGTTCTTTTGGGGATGAGCAGTTCTTC; CDR3: CASSSFGDEQFF
D: -; length: 17; size: many; V: TRBV9; J: TRBJ2-1; DNA: TGTGCCAGCAGCGAGAGACCCCTCAGGGGCGCCTACAATGAGCAGTTCTTC; CDR3: CASSERPLRGAYNEQFF
D: -; length: 13; size: few; V: TRBV9; J: TRBJ2-1; DNA: TGTGCCAGCAGCCCCGGACCCCGACAGGAGCAGTTCTTC; CDR3: CASSPGPRQEQFF
D: -; length: 15; size: -; V: TRBV7-2; J: TRBJ2-7; DNA: TGTGCCAGCAGCTTGAGAAGCTCCGGGGATCGCGAGCAGTACTTC; CDR3: CASSLRSSGDREQYF
D: -; length: 13; size: many; V: TRBV29-1; J: TRBJ2-2; DNA: TGCAGCGTTGGTGGCAGGGTGCCCGGGGAGCTGTTTTTT; CDR3: CSVGGRVPGELFF
D: -; length: 14; size: -; V: TRBV5-1; J: TRBJ2-7; DNA: TGCGCCAGCAGGATCCGGGACTCCTACTACGAGCAGTACTTC; CDR3: CASRIRDSYYEQYF
D: TRBD1; length: 15; size: few; V: TRBV6-1; J: TRBJ1-1; DNA: TGTGCCAGCAGGCTAAGACAGGGCTTAGACACTGAAGCTTTCTTT; CDR3: CASRLRQGLDTEAFF
D: TRBD2; length: 14; size: -; V: TRBV12-3/TRBV12-4; J: TRBJ2-5; DNA: TGTGCCAGCCGACTGACTAGCGGGGGAGAGACCCAGTACTTC; CDR3: CASRLTSGGETQYF
D: -; length: 14; size: -; V: TRBV18; J: TRBJ2-1; DNA: TGTGCCAGCTCACAAGGGGAACTATACAATGAGCAGTTCTTC; CDR3: CASSQGELYNEQFF
D: -; length: 13; size: -; V: TRBV5-1; J: TRBJ2-7; DNA: TGCGCCAGCAGCTTGGGAGGGACGCACGAGCAGTACTTC; CDR3: CASSLGGTHEQYF
D: -; length: 13; size: few; V: TRBV6-6; J: TRBJ2-5; DNA: TGTGCCAGCAACGAAGGGATCCAAGAGACCCAGTACTTC; CDR3: CASNEGIQETQYF
D: TRBD1; length: 16; size: many; V: TRBV7-3; J: TRBJ2-1; DNA: TGTGCCAGCAGCAACACCGGGACAGGGTGGGGGGATGAGCAGTTCTTC; CDR3: CASSNTGTGWGDEQFF
D: -; length: 13; size: many; V: TRBV12-3/TRBV12-4; J: TRBJ2-1; DNA: TGTGCCAGCAGTTTTAAGGGTGGTAATGAGCAGTTCTTC; CDR3: CASSFKGGNEQFF
D: -; length: 14; size: -; V: TRBV6-1; J: TRBJ2-1; DNA: TGTGCCAGCAGTCCTGGGGACTTAGCCAATGAGCAGTTCTTC; CDR3: CASSPGDLANEQFF
D: TRBD2; length: 12; size: -; V: TRBV20-1; J: TRBJ2-7; DNA: TGCAGTGCCATTAGCGGGAGTAACGAGCAGTACTTC; CDR3: CSAISGSNEQYF
D: TRBD1; length: 14; size: many; V: TRBV6-5; J: TRBJ2-7; DNA: TGTGCCAGCAGTCGCTCGGGACAGGGCTACGAGCAGTACTTC; CDR3: CASSRSGQGYEQYF
D: TRBD1; length: 14; size: few; V: TRBV5-1; J: TRBJ2-2; DNA: TGCGCCAGCAGCTTGGACAGGGGTGCCGGGGAGCTGTTTTTT; CDR3: CASSLDRGAGELFF
D: -; length: 12; size: few; V: TRBV2; J: TRBJ2-7; DNA: TGTGCCAGCAGTGTTACTTCGTACGAGCAGTACTTC; CDR3: CASSVTSYEQYF
D: -; length: 16; size: many; V: TRBV5-1; J: TRBJ2-3; DNA: TGCGCCAGCAGCCCATGGGGTAGCGGTCGCACAGATACGCAGTATTTT; CDR3: CASSPWGSGRTDTQYF
D: -; length: 14; size: once; V: TRBV6-2/TRBV6-3; J: TRBJ2-3; DNA: TGTGCCAGCAGTTACCGGGGGCGAACAGATACGCAGTATTTT; CDR3: CASSYRGRTDTQYF
D: -; length: 15; size: -; V: TRBV27; J: TRBJ2-2; DNA: TGTGCCAGCACACGATCCAACAGCCACACCGGGGAGCTGTTTTTT; CDR3: CASTRSNSHTGELFF
D: -; length: 11; size: -; V: TRBV3-1; J: TRBJ1-3; DNA: TGTGCCAGCCTCGCTGGGAACACCATATATTTT; CDR3: CASLAGNTIYF
D: -; length: 11; size: -; V: TRBV2; J: TRBJ2-7; DNA: TGTGCCAGCAGTGAAGCCTCCTCGCAGTACTTC; CDR3: CASSEASSQYF
D: -; length: 11; size: many; V: TRBV5-5; J: TRBJ2-7; DNA: TGTGCCAGCAGCCTCCTGGACGAGCAGTACTTC; CDR3: CASSLLDEQYF
D: TRBD1; length: 13; size: -; V: TRBV27; J: TRBJ1-2; DNA: TGTGCCAGCAGTTTCGGGACAGAAGATTCGGAAACCTTC; CDR3: CASSFGTEDSETF
D: -; length: 14; size: many; V: TRBV20-1; J: TRBJ1-4; DNA: TGCAGTGCTAGTGACAGTGCAACTAATGAAAAACTGTTTTTT; CDR3: CSASDSATNEKLFF
D: TRBD1; length: 12; size: -; V: TRBV2; J: TRBJ2-7; DNA: TGTGCCAGCAGGGAAGACAGGGACGAGCAGTACTTC; CDR3: CASREDRDEQYF
D: TRBD2; length: 16; size: -; V: TRBV6-2/TRBV6-3; J: TRBJ2-3; DNA: TGTGCCAGCAACCCCAGGACTAGCGGGAGGACAGATACGCAGTATTTT; CDR3: CASNPRTSGRTDTQYF
D: -; length: 14; size: -; V: TRBV7-2; J: TRBJ2-7; DNA: TGTGCCAGCAGCACCACAGCTAAGTTCTACGAGCAGTACTTC; CDR3: CASSTTAKFYEQYF
D: -; length: 11; size: -; V: TRBV20-1; J: TRBJ2-1; DNA: TGCAGTGGCGTTCGGGGGAATGAGCAGTTCTTC; CDR3: CSGVRGNEQFF
D: -; length: 15; size: -; V: TRBV11-2; J: TRBJ2-2; DNA: TGTGCCAGCAGCCCCTGGGGGGCGGGCACCGGGGAGCTGTTTTTT; CDR3: CASSPWGAGTGELFF
D: -; length: 20; size: many; V: TRBV27; J: TRBJ2-6; DNA: TGTGCCAGCAGTTCGAATGACCTAGGGGGGTTGAACTCTGGGGCCAACGTCCTGACTTTC; CDR3: CASSSNDLGGLNSGANVLTF
D: -; length: 14; size: -; V: TRBV2; J: TRBJ2-3; DNA: TGTGCCAGCAGTGACGAGGGTACGCCTAATACGCAGTATTTT; CDR3: CASSDEGTPNTQYF
D: -; length: 15; size: -; V: TRBV4-3; J: TRBJ2-5; DNA: TGCGCCAGCAGCCAAGTTTTTAGAGGGAGGGAGACCCAGTACTTC; CDR3: CASSQVFRGRETQYF
D: TRBD2; length: 17; size: many; V: TRBV20-1; J: TRBJ2-1; DNA: TGCAGTGCTAGAGCCTTGACTAGCGGGGTCTCCTACAATGAGCAGTTCTTC; CDR3: CSARALTSGVSYNEQFF
D: -; length: 13; size: -; V: TRBV10-2; J: TRBJ1-1; DNA: TGCGCCAGCAGTGAGTTGGTGAACACTGAAGCTTTCTTT; CDR3: CASSELVNTEAFF
D: -; length: 16; size: few; V: TRBV10-3; J: TRBJ2-3; DNA: TGTGCCATCAGTGCCACGCAGGGGATGACCACAGATACGCAGTATTTT; CDR3: CAISATQGMTTDTQYF
D: TRBD2; length: 15; size: -; V: TRBV5-1; J: TRBJ2-3; DNA: TGCGCCAGCAGGGGCGCGGGGGGGGCCGGAGATACGCAGTATTTT; CDR3: CASRGAGGAGDTQYF
D: -; length: 15; size: -; V: TRBV4-2; J: TRBJ2-5; DNA: TGTGCCAGCAGCCAAGATTCGGACGGAGAAGAGACCCAGTACTTC; CDR3: CASSQDSDGEETQYF
D: -; length: 14; size: -; V: TRBV6-1; J: TRBJ2-3; DNA: TGTGCCAGTCTAGCGTCGGCCGGCACAGATACGCAGTATTTT; CDR3: CASLASAGTDTQYF
D: -; length: 15; size: many; V: TRBV11-2; J: TRBJ2-7; DNA: TGTGCCAGCAGCTTGGAGGGAGCCCCGTCCTACGAGCAGTACTTC; CDR3: CASSLEGAPSYEQYF
D: -; length: 15; size: few; V: TRBV29-1; J: TRBJ2-3; DNA: TGCAGCGTTACTCCAAGGGGCGGTAGCACAGATACGCAGTATTTT; CDR3: CSVTPRGGSTDTQYF
D: -; length: 13; size: -; V: TRBV4-1; J: TRBJ2-3; DNA: TGCGCCAGCAGCCAAGAGGGGACAGATACGCAGTATTTT; CDR3: CASSQEGTDTQYF
D: -; length: 14; size: few; V: TRBV5-1; J: TRBJ2-7; DNA: TGCGCCAGCAGCTCAGGTGGAGACCCCTACGAGCAGTACTTC; CDR3: CASSSGGDPYEQYF